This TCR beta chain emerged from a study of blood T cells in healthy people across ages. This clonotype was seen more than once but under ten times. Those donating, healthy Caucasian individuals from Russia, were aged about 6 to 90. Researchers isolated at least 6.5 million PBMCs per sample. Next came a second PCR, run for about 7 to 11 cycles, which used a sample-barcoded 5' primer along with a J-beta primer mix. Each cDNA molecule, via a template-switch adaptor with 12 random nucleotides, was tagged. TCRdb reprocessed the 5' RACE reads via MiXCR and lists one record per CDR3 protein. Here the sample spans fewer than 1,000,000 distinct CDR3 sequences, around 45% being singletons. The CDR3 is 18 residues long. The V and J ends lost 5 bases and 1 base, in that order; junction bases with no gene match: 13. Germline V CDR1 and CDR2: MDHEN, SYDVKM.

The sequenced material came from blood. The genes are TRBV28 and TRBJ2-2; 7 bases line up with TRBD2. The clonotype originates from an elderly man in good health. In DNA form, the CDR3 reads TGTGCCAGCAGTCCCCAGTTGGGAGGGGCTGGGAACACCGGGGAGCTGTTTTTT. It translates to CASSPQLGGAGNTGELFF.